This TCR beta chain was found in a study of memory CD4+ T cells and cytomegalovirus serostatus. Clones were read by immunoSEQ multiplex PCR, and TCRdb kept only the in-frame ones, dropping some. In the table there are over 50,000 clones, around 77% of which are singletons. Single viable CD3+CD4+CD8-CD45RO+ cells were sorted as the memory CD4+ T cells. The sample holds one count of this clone. Relative to the germline gene, one junction end is altered; a read error may explain this. CDR1 and CDR2 from the germline V gene are SGHTA and FQGNSA. The CDR3 is made up of 13 amino acids. The sequenced sample was memory CD4+ T cells from blood. J is TRBJ2-3 and V is TRBV7-2; D remains ambiguous. The source is an adult in good health and CMV-seronegative. The CDR3 bases are TGTGCCAGCAGCTTAGCAGGCGACGATAAGCAGTATTTT. Amino acid sequence: CASSLAGDDKQYF.